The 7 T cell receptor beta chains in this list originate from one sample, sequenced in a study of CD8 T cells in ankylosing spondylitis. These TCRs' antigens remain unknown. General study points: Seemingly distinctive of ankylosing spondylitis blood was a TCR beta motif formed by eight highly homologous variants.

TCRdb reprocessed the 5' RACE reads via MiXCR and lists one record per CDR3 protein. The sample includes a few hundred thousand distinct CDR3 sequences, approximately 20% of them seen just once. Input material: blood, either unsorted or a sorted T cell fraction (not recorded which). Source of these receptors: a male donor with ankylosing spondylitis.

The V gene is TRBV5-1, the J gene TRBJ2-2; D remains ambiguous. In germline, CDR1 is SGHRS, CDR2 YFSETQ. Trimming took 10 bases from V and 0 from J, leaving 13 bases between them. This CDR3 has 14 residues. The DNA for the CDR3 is TGCGCCTCCGAAGCAGAACCGAACACCGGGGAGCTGTTTTTT. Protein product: CASEAEPNTGELFF.

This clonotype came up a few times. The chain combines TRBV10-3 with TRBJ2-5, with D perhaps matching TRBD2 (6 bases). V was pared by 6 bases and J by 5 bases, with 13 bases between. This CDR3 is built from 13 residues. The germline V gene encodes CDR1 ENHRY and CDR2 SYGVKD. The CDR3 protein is CAIRTEGLETQYF. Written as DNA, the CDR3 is TGTGCCATCAGGACGGAGGGCCTGGAGACCCAGTACTTC.

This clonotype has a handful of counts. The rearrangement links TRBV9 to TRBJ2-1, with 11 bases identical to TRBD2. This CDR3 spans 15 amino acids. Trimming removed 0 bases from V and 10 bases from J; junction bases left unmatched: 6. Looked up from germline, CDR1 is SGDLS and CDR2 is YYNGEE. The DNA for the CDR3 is TGTGCCAGCAGCGTAGCTCTAGCGGGAGGTCGGGAGCAGTTCTTC. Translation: CASSVALAGGREQFF. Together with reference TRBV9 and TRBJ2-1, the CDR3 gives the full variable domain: DSGVTQTPKHLITATGQRVTLRCSPRSGDLSVYWYQQSLDQGLQFLIQYYNGEERAKGNILERFSAQQFPDLHSELNLSSLELGDSALYFCASSVALAGGREQFFGPGTRLTVL.

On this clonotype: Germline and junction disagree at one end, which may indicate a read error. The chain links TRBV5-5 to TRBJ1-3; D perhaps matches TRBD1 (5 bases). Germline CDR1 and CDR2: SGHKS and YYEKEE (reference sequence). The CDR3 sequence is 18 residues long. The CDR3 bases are TGTGCCATCAGCCCGGGGGACGACGGGCGAAGGCTAGGAAACACCATATATTTT. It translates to CAISPGDDGRRLGNTIYF. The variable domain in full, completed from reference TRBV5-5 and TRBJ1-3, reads DAGVTQSPTHLIKTRGQQVTLRCSPISGHKSVSWYQQVLGQGPQFIFQYYEKEERGRGNFPDRFSARQFPNYSSELNVNALLLGDSALYLCAISPGDDGRRLGNTIYFGEGSWLTVV.

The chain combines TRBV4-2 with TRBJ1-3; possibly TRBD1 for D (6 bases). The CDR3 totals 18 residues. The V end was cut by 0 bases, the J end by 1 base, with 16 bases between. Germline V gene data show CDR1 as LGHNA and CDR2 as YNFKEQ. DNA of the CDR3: TGTGCCAGCAGCCAAGATCTTACGGGGGCAATGTCTGGAAACACCATATATTTT. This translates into CASSQDLTGAMSGNTIYF.

The CDR3 sequence is CASSAGESSYNEQFF. Here the CDR3 DNA reads TGCGCCAGCAGCGCAGGGGAGAGCTCCTACAATGAGCAGTTCTTC. This rearrangement joins TRBV5-1 to TRBJ2-1, with D perhaps matching TRBD1 (6 bases). Per the germline V gene, CDR1 is SGHRS and CDR2 is YFSETQ. Between the trimmed V and J ends, which lost 4 bases and 0 bases, there was a span of 11 bases. The CDR3 totals 15 residues.

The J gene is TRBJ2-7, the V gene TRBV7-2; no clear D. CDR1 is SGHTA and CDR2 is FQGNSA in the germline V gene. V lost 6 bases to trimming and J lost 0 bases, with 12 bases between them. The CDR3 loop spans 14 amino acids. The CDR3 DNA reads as TGTGCCAGCAGACTTAACACGGGCTCCTACGAGCAGTACTTC. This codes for CASRLNTGSYEQYF. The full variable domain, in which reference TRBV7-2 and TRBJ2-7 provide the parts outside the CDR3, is GAGVSQSPSNKVTEKGKDVELRCDPISGHTALYWYRQSLGQGLEFLIYFQGNSAPDKSGLPSDRFSAERTGGSVSTLTIQRTQQEDSAVYLCASRLNTGSYEQYFGPGTRLTVT.